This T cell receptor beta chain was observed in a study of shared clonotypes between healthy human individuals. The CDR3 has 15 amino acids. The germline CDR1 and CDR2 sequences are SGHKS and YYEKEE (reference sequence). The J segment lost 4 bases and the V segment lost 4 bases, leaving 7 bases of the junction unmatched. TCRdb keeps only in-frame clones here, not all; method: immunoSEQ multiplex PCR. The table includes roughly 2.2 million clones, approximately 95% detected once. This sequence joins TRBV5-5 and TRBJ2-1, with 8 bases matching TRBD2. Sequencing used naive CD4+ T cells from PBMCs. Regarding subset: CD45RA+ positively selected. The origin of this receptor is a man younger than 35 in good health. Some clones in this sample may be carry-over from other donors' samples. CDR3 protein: CASSLTSGLYNEQFF. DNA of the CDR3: TGTGCCAGCAGCCTTACTAGCGGATTATACAATGAGCAGTTCTTC.